This T cell receptor beta chain was recorded in a study of T cells in Graves' hyperthyroidism and ophthalmopathy. Study context: Peripheral blood was taken when the disease was first diagnosed, before any treatment began.

CDR1 SGDLS and CDR2 YYNGEE come from the germline V gene. This CDR3 is 16 amino acids long. Trimming shortened V by 0 bases and J by 6 bases, and 13 bases separated the two germline ends. RNA transcripts provided the source from which TCR beta CDR3 regions were amplified. The HTBI primer set served for first-round RT-PCR of the TCR CDR3. TCRdb called the multiplex PCR reads again in MiXCR, with one record for every CDR3 protein. The data contain a few hundred thousand distinct CDR3 sequences, over 15% of them singletons. It was considered stable Graves' hyperthyroidism when ophthalmopathy did not progress within 18 months. The study left out patients who had uncontrolled infection, other autoimmune disease, pregnancy or lactation. Extraction of PBMCs used under 13 ml of fresh peripheral blood.

Sequencing was carried out using blood. The source is a woman between 45 and 65 years old with Graves' hyperthyroidism. The chain employs TRBV9 and TRBJ1-6, with D uncertain. CDR3 loop: CASSVGVTGSNSPLHF. For the CDR3, the DNA is TGTGCCAGCAGCGTAGGGGTCACCGGGAGTAATTCACCCCTCCACTTT.